This T cell receptor (beta chain) was obtained from a study of radiotherapy plus CTLA-4 blockade in lung cancer. Across the study: Objective responses were seen in around 18% of patients, disease control in 25% to 35%. Study outcomes and limitations: Researchers report tumor-derived TCR clones expanding in blood after radiotherapy plus ipilimumab.

CDR1 SGHNT and CDR2 YYREEE come from the germline V gene (reference sequence). The CDR3 totals 15 residues. V was trimmed by 4 bases and J by 3 bases, leaving 16 bases between them. In the case of this clone: What it binds is not known.

In chemo-refractory metastatic non-small-cell lung cancer, patients got ipilimumab CTLA-4 blockade together with focal radiation. Here immunoSEQ multiplex PCR was the method, and the copy in TCRdb shows in-frame clones only, minus some. The table lists 50,000 or so clones, around 80% of them singletons, with 3.2% in the top ten. The sequencing used peripheral blood, collected from a patient treated with radiotherapy plus ipilimumab. The clonotype originates from a human donor with non-small cell lung cancer who had a partial response to radiotherapy plus ipilimumab. The genes are TRBV5-4 and TRBJ1-1, with D unresolved. CDR3 DNA sequence: TGTGCCAGCAGCGCAGCGCCCGGGGTCGACACTGAAGCTTTCTTT. This codes for CASSAAPGVDTEAFF.